Below, 30 T cell receptor beta chains from the same sample are listed, as sequenced in a study of cytomegalovirus exposure and HLA in healthy donors. PCR amplification relied on 60 Vbeta primers (plus 13 Jbeta primers). Profiling relied on immunoSEQ multiplex PCR, and the TCRdb table lists in-frame clones only, not all of them. The table has just over 150,000 clones, 65% to 90% seen once. The sample taken for sequencing was PBMCs. Every receptor here comes from a woman aged 18-30 years in good health and CMV-seronegative.

This chain connects TRBV20-1 to TRBJ1-2; the match to TRBD1 covers 7 bases. In germline, CDR1 is DFQATT, CDR2 SNEGSKA (reference sequence). The ends lost 6 bases at V and 6 bases at J; junction bases unmatched: 4. The CDR3 is 11 amino acids. The CDR3 nucleotides read TGCAGTGCCCGGACAGGCAATGGCTACACCTTC. As protein: CSARTGNGYTF.

The gene calls are TRBV7-9 and TRBJ2-5, with unresolved D. The CDR3 is 15 residues long. V was shortened by 4 bases and J by 3 bases, with 15 bases between the two germline ends. Germline CDR1 is SEHNR and CDR2 is FQNEAQ (reference sequence). The CDR3 DNA is TGTGCCAGCAGCTCGCTTATTCTTCTAAAAGAGACCCAGTACTTC. It encodes CASSSLILLKETQYF.

The chain carries TRBV27 and TRBJ2-1; 9 bases line up with TRBD2. The CDR3 has 15 residues. Germline CDR1 and CDR2: MNHEY and SMNVEV (reference sequence). V was pared by 5 bases and J by 4 bases, with 6 bases of the junction left unmatched. This chain's CDR3 is CASSARLAEYNEQFF. The CDR3, as DNA: TGTGCCAGCAGTGCGCGACTAGCGGAGTACAATGAGCAGTTCTTC.

The chain links TRBV6-4 to TRBJ2-3; 9 bases are shared with TRBD2. CDR3 length: 16 residues. V lost 4 bases, J lost 1 base, and 6 bases stayed unmatched. Looked up from germline, CDR1 is MRHNA and CDR2 is SNTAGT. Written as DNA, the CDR3 is TGTGCCAGCAGTGCAATGTCTAGCGGGGGCACAGATACGCAGTATTTT. Protein: CASSAMSSGGTDTQYF.

V gene TRBV30 combines with J gene TRBJ2-7, with 8 bases aligning to TRBD2. Germline values: CDR1 GTSNPN, CDR2 SVGIG (reference sequence). V lost 5 bases, J lost 2 bases, and 8 bases stayed unmatched. The CDR3 loop spans 14 amino acids. The CDR3, as DNA: TGTGCCTGGGCCTACGGGGGGGTTGCCTACGAGCAGTACTTC. It encodes CAWAYGGVAYEQYF.

The rearrangement joins TRBV25-1 to TRBJ2-1; D is possibly TRBD1 (5 bases). The V gene's germline CDR1 is MGHDK and CDR2 SYGVNS. The CDR3 has 12 residues. V was shortened by 4 bases and J by 10 bases, with 11 bases between the two germline ends. The CDR3 reads CASSGIRVEQFF. CDR3 bases: TGTGCCAGCAGTGGAATCAGGGTAGAGCAGTTCTTC.

The CDR3 loop is CASNAGQYSPLHF. The CDR3 DNA follows: TGTGCCAGCAACGCCGGACAGTATTCACCCCTCCACTTT. V gene TRBV6-5 combines with J gene TRBJ1-6; a possible D gene is TRBD1 (6 bases). This CDR3 is built from 13 residues. Trimming cost V 7 bases and J 8 bases, with 12 bases left between them. Germline-derived CDR1 and CDR2 are MNHEY and SVGAGI.

The chain is built from TRBV28 and TRBJ1-1; D is undetermined. Germline values: CDR1 MDHEN, CDR2 SYDVKM. Trimming removed 2 bases from V and 6 bases from J, with 13 bases in between. This CDR3 contains 14 residues. CDR3 residues: CASSLTGRWPEAFF. CDR3 sequence (DNA): TGTGCCAGCAGTTTAACGGGGAGATGGCCTGAAGCTTTCTTT.

This chain uses TRBV6-5 with TRBJ2-1; D ambiguous. The germline V and J ends were trimmed by 6 bases and 0 bases, with 9 bases remaining between them. The germline V gene encodes CDR1 MNHEY and CDR2 SVGAGI. The CDR3 has 14 amino acids. The CDR3 coding sequence is TGTGCCAGCAGGGGCAGCAACTCCTACAATGAGCAGTTCTTC. As protein: CASRGSNSYNEQFF.

The chain recombines TRBV27 with TRBJ2-1, with TRBD1 matching over 8 bases. This CDR3 region has 15 residues. The V gene's germline CDR1 is MNHEY and CDR2 SMNVEV (reference sequence). The junction had 2 bases not matched to a gene; V was cut back by 4 bases and J by 0 bases. CDR3 coding DNA: TGTGCCAGCAGTTCGGACAGGGTCTCCTACAATGAGCAGTTCTTC. As protein: CASSSDRVSYNEQFF.

The rearrangement links TRBV15 to TRBJ2-1, with TRBD2 matching 7 bases. CDR3 length: 16 amino acids. Germline trimming cut 0 bases from V and 1 base from J; bases unmatched to any gene: 3. The germline CDR1 and CDR2 sequences are LNHNV and YYDKDF (reference sequence). The CDR3 loop reads CATSREASGSYNEQFF. CDR3 in DNA: TGTGCCACCAGCAGAGAGGCTAGCGGTTCCTACAATGAGCAGTTCTTC.

The chain combines TRBV21-1 with TRBJ2-7; TRBD2, the table's D call, was not compared with the DNA. TRBV21-1 is tagged as a pseudogene. CDR3 size: 14 residues. CDR3 coding DNA: TGTGCCAGCGATACCGGGACTAGCTCCTACGAGCAGTACTTC. The encoded protein is CASDTGTSSYEQYF.

This clone showed up just once. This chain links TRBV6-5 with TRBJ1-2; TRBD1 is a possible D gene (6 bases). The V end lost 6 bases, the J end lost 7 bases, and 21 bases lay between the germline ends. This CDR3 has 15 amino acids. In germline, CDR1 is MNHEY, CDR2 SVGAGI. CDR3 in amino acids: CASRRTGSAISGYTF. CDR3 nucleotides: TGTGCCAGCAGGAGAACAGGGTCGGCAATCTCTGGCTACACCTTC.

The chain is built from TRBV5-8 and TRBJ1-1; D not resolved. CDR1 and CDR2 (germline): SGHTS, YDEGEE. The germline V and J ends were trimmed by 0 bases and 5 bases, with 5 bases remaining between them. CDR3 length: 12 amino acids. The CDR3 sequence: CASSLGATEAFF. CDR3 sequence (DNA): TGTGCCAGCAGCTTGGGGGCAACTGAAGCTTTCTTT.

The rearrangement uses TRBV7-8 and TRBJ1-5; a weak D match, TRBD1 (5 bases). Trimming shortened V by 5 bases and J by 0 bases, and 17 bases separated the two germline ends. CDR1 and CDR2 from the germline V gene are SGHVS and FQNEAQ. This CDR3 region has 17 residues. The CDR3 is CASSALWGGNSNQPQHF. CDR3 nucleotide sequence: TGTGCCAGCAGCGCATTATGGGGGGGAAATAGCAATCAGCCCCAGCATTTT.

The chain couples TRBV28 to TRBJ1-2, with no clear D. The length of the CDR3 is 13 residues. Germline V gives CDR1 MDHEN, CDR2 SYDVKM. Trimming shortened V by 5 bases and J by 5 bases, and 12 bases separated the two germline ends. The CDR3 loop is CASSLTQVYGYTF. The CDR3 DNA reads TGTGCCAGCAGTCTCACTCAGGTGTATGGCTACACCTTC.

The V and J genes are TRBV5-1 and TRBJ2-6; D gene ambiguous. V lost 0 bases and J lost 2, with 9 bases in between. CDR1 SGHRS and CDR2 YFSETQ come from the germline V gene. The CDR3 totals 16 residues. CDR3 DNA sequence: TGCGCCAGCAGCTTGGGCAGGCGCCCTGGGGCCAACGTCCTGACTTTC. Translated: CASSLGRRPGANVLTF.

The chain recombines TRBV28 with TRBJ2-2, with 7 bases identical to TRBD2. V gave up 6 bases and J gave up 2 bases; unmatched junction bases: 6. CDR3 length equals 15 residues. Per germline, CDR1 MDHEN and CDR2 SYDVKM. The CDR3 loop is CASSSGTKNTGELFF. The CDR3 nucleotides read TGTGCCAGCAGCTCCGGGACTAAAAACACCGGGGAGCTGTTTTTT.

This chain links TRBV4-1 with TRBJ1-1; possible D gene TRBD1, 5 bases. This CDR3 spans 16 amino acids. V was cut by 0 bases and J by 0 bases, with 11 bases left in between. The germline V gene encodes CDR1 MGHRA and CDR2 YSYEKL. DNA for the CDR3: TGCGCCAGCAGCCAAGACGAGACAGACATGAACACTGAAGCTTTCTTT. It codes for CASSQDETDMNTEAFF.

This chain links TRBV5-1 with TRBJ1-2; 11 positions agree with TRBD1. The CDR3 has 16 amino acids. The V segment lost 7 bases and the J segment 1 base; nucleotides outside the gene matches: 9. The germline CDR1 and CDR2 sequences are SGHRS and YFSETQ. The CDR3 reads CASREDRGPLNYGYTF. CDR3 sequence (DNA): TGCGCCAGCCGAGAGGACAGGGGGCCCCTTAACTATGGCTACACCTTC.

The J gene is TRBJ1-4, the V gene TRBV27; 8 bases are a match to TRBD1. This CDR3 is 15 amino acids long. The junction had 12 bases not matched to a gene; V was cut back by 5 bases and J by 10 bases. CDR1 is MNHEY, CDR2 SMNVEV, per germline (reference sequence). The CDR3 sequence: CASSDYRGAGGKLFF. Here the CDR3 DNA reads TGTGCCAGCAGTGATTACAGGGGGGCAGGGGGAAAACTGTTTTTT.

This clone was seen only once. CDR3: CASSQMPSYEQYF. DNA of the CDR3: TGCGCCAGCAGTCAGATGCCCTCCTACGAGCAGTACTTC. This rearrangement joins TRBV4-1 to TRBJ2-7; no clear D gene. CDR1 and CDR2 (germline): MGHRA, YSYEKL. The CDR3 covers 13 residues. Trimming left V 6 bases short and J 0 bases short, with 9 bases between.

The chain uses TRBV5-6 and TRBJ2-3; 11 bases map to TRBD1. This CDR3 comprises 16 residues. Germline lookup yields CDR1 SGHDT and CDR2 YYEEEE. The V segment lost 3 bases and the J segment 3 bases; nucleotides outside the gene matches: 6. The CDR3 reads CASSSNGQGATDTQYF. The CDR3, as DNA: TGTGCCAGCAGCTCCAACGGACAGGGGGCGACAGATACGCAGTATTTT. Combining the CDR3 with reference TRBV5-6 and TRBJ2-3 gives the whole variable domain DAGVTQSPTHLIKTRGQQVTLRCSPKSGHDTVSWYQQALGQGPQFIFQYYEEEERQRGNFPDRFSGHQFPNYSSELNVNALLLGDSALYLCASSSNGQGATDTQYFGPGTRLTVL.

This rearrangement joins TRBV18 to TRBJ2-1, with 9 bases that match TRBD1. The CDR3 runs 16 residues. The V gene end was trimmed by 4 bases and the J gene end by 4 bases; junction bases not matched to a gene: 8. CDR1 and CDR2 from the germline V gene are KGHSH and LQKENI. The CDR3 here is CASSLTGGERYNEQFF. The CDR3 region has the DNA TGTGCCAGCTCACTCACAGGGGGCGAGCGATACAATGAGCAGTTCTTC.

This sequence joins TRBV11-2 and TRBJ2-5, with 11 bases fitting TRBD2. J lost 5 bases, V lost 0 bases, and 11 bases had no gene match. Germline V gene lookup returns CDR1 SGHAT and CDR2 FQNNGV. The CDR3 consists of 18 residues. The CDR3 DNA is TGTGCCAGCAGCTTAGATCACCCTAGCGGGGGGTTTGATGAGACCCAGTACTTC. Protein sequence: CASSLDHPSGGFDETQYF.

The genes are TRBV2 and TRBJ2-1, with a tentative D call TRBD2 (6 bases). CDR3 length: 16 residues. Germline V CDR1 and CDR2: SNHLY, FYNNEI. The V gene lost 4 bases and the J gene lost 2 bases, with 15 bases spanning the gap. DNA of the CDR3: TGTGCCAGCAGTGGACAAGCGGGTTCGACCTACAATGAGCAGTTCTTC. Translating it yields CASSGQAGSTYNEQFF. Variable domain in full (rest from reference TRBV2 and TRBJ2-1): EPEVTQTPSHQVTQMGQEVILRCVPISNHLYFYWYRQILGQKVEFLVSFYNNEISEKSEIFDDQFSVERPDGSNFTLKIRSTKLEDSAMYFCASSGQAGSTYNEQFFGPGTRLTVL.

This clone turned up a few times. This chain uses TRBV5-1 with TRBJ2-3; D perhaps matches TRBD1 (5 bases). Germline V gene data show CDR1 as SGHRS and CDR2 as YFSETQ. V lost 4 bases and J 4 bases, leaving 13 bases between the germline ends. The CDR3 runs 14 residues. This CDR3 is CASSPVQASDTQYF. The DNA of the CDR3 is TGCGCCAGCAGCCCTGTACAGGCTTCAGATACGCAGTATTTT.

V and J are TRBV27 and TRBJ1-1, with D possibly being TRBD1 (5 bases). The length of the CDR3 is 12 residues. Germline V gives CDR1 MNHEY, CDR2 SMNVEV (reference sequence). The V gene lost 5 bases and the J gene lost 1 base, with 5 bases spanning the gap. In DNA, the CDR3 is TGTGCCAGCAGTGGACAGAACACTGAAGCTTTCTTT. Its translation is CASSGQNTEAFF.

The chain uses TRBV25-1 and TRBJ1-3; 7 bases agree with TRBD1. Germline assignment: CDR1 MGHDK and CDR2 SYGVNS. The trim removed 7 bases at V and 2 bases at J, leaving 8 bases unmatched. This CDR3 is 15 amino acids long. CDR3 protein: CASIFRGRAGNTIYF. As DNA, the CDR3 is TGTGCCAGCATATTTAGGGGGCGGGCTGGAAACACCATATATTTT.

The chain combines TRBV28 with TRBJ1-5; 8 nucleotides line up with TRBD1. V trimming: 4 bases; J trimming: 0 bases; junction bases outside the gene matches: 5. The CDR3 consists of 16 residues. Germline V lookup: CDR1 MDHEN, CDR2 SYDVKM. CDR3 in amino acids: CASSSGTGYSNQPQHF. The CDR3 nucleotides are TGTGCCAGCAGTTCCGGGACAGGTTATAGCAATCAGCCCCAGCATTTT.